The 21 T cell receptor beta chains below all came from one sample that was sequenced in a study of beta chain features in type 1 diabetes. Expressed TCRB transcripts got sequenced, as all isolated RNA was reverse transcribed. Libraries were prepared by immunoSEQ multiplex PCR; TCRdb keeps only in-frame clonotypes and omits some of them. The sample holds roughly 250,000 clones, over 65% seen once. Source material: naive CD4+ T cells from blood. Receptor source: a man aged 25 to 45 in good health.

The genes are TRBV7-2 and TRBJ2-1; 9 nucleotides match TRBD2. This CDR3 region has 15 residues. V was clipped by 5 bases and J by 8 bases; unmatched bases: 10. Per the germline V gene, CDR1 is SGHTA and CDR2 is FQGNSA. CDR3 DNA sequence: TGTGCCAGCAGCCCCCAGGGACTAGCTTTGGATGAGCAGTTCTTC. This translates into CASSPQGLALDEQFF.

In its sample, this clone was seen a few times. The chain uses TRBV30 and TRBJ1-5; a possible D gene is TRBD1 (5 bases). Germline V CDR1 and CDR2: GTSNPN, SVGIG (reference sequence). Trimming removed 5 bases at V and 2 bases at J, with 16 bases between. The CDR3 is made up of 15 amino acids. The CDR3 sequence: CAWSIGDFGNQPQHF. For the CDR3, the DNA is TGTGCCTGGTCCATAGGGGACTTCGGCAATCAGCCCCAGCATTTT.

The gene calls are TRBV27 and TRBJ2-3; either TRBD1 or TRBD2 may supply D (5 bases each). V was trimmed by 9 bases and J by 0 bases, leaving 13 bases between them. There are 14 residues in the CDR3. CDR1 and CDR2 (germline): MNHEY, SMNVEV (reference sequence). The chain's CDR3 is CASSGTDSTDTQYF. DNA for the CDR3: TGTGCCAGTTCTGGGACGGATAGCACAGATACGCAGTATTTT.

In DNA, the CDR3 is TGTGCCAGCAGCGTAGACGGGTCCAATTACAATGAGCAGTTCTTC. Its protein is CASSVDGSNYNEQFF. The chain links TRBV9 to TRBJ2-1; D remains ambiguous. This CDR3 has 15 residues. Trimming pared 0 bases from V and 4 bases from J, leaving 11 bases between. Germline values: CDR1 SGDLS, CDR2 YYNGEE. Drawing the rest from reference TRBV9 and TRBJ2-1, the complete variable domain is DSGVTQTPKHLITATGQRVTLRCSPRSGDLSVYWYQQSLDQGLQFLIQYYNGEERAKGNILERFSAQQFPDLHSELNLSSLELGDSALYFCASSVDGSNYNEQFFGPGTRLTVL.

This clone was observed a handful of times. The chain uses TRBV5-4 and TRBJ2-7; the D is unclear. The CDR3 runs to 11 residues. Per the germline V gene, CDR1 is SGHNT and CDR2 is YYREEE (reference sequence). Trimming removed 3 bases from V and 4 bases from J, with 5 bases in between. The CDR3 sequence is CASSYEYEQYF. For the CDR3, the DNA is TGTGCCAGCAGCTATGAATACGAGCAGTACTTC.

The genes are TRBV29-1 and TRBJ2-3; 10 bases match TRBD2. There are 17 residues in the CDR3. Germline loops: CDR1 SQVTM, CDR2 ANQGSEA. The J segment lost 5 bases and the V segment lost 3 bases, leaving 14 bases of the junction unmatched. CDR3 in amino acids: CSVDGPTSGRAGDTQYF. In DNA form, the CDR3 reads TGCAGCGTTGACGGTCCCACGAGCGGGAGGGCCGGAGATACGCAGTATTTT.

V is TRBV7-9 and J is TRBJ2-1; 7 nucleotides line up with TRBD1. CDR1 is SEHNR and CDR2 is FQNEAQ in the germline V gene (reference sequence). The CDR3 covers 15 residues. V shed 6 bases, J shed 2 bases, and the junction held 7 bases outside the gene matches. CDR3 nucleotide sequence: TGTGCCAGCAGTCCAACCGGGACAGCCTACAATGAGCAGTTCTTC. Its translation: CASSPTGTAYNEQFF. The full variable domain, in which reference TRBV7-9 and TRBJ2-1 provide the parts outside the CDR3, is DTGVSQNPRHKITKRGQNVTFRCDPISEHNRLYWYRQTLGQGPEFLTYFQNEAQLEKSRLLSDRFSAERPKGSFSTLEIQRTEQGDSAMYLCASSPTGTAYNEQFFGPGTRLTVL.

The rearrangement joins TRBV5-6 to TRBJ1-2; D unresolved. Germline values: CDR1 SGHDT, CDR2 YYEEEE. CDR3 size: 13 residues. V was trimmed by 3 bases and J by 8 bases, leaving 14 bases between them. Written as DNA, the CDR3 is TGTGCCAGCAGCTCCCGGGCCCCTCGGGGCTACACCTTC. Translating gives CASSSRAPRGYTF.

The rearrangement joins TRBV5-1 to TRBJ2-1; TRBD1 matches at 8 bases. The CDR3 covers 14 residues. Germline CDR1 reads SGHRS; CDR2 reads YFSETQ. Trimming at V came to 1 base and at J to 9 bases, leaving 6 bases not matched to a gene. In DNA, the CDR3 is TGCGCCAGCAGCTTGTTCGGACAGGGCAGTGAGCAGTTCTTC. Its protein is CASSLFGQGSEQFF.

V is TRBV7-9 and J is TRBJ2-1; D call uncertain. The V end lost 4 bases, the J end lost 0 bases, and 10 bases lay between the germline ends. The CDR3 is 15 residues long. Germline assignment: CDR1 SEHNR and CDR2 FQNEAQ (reference sequence). This CDR3 is CASSSVVSSYNEQFF. The CDR3 DNA sequence: TGTGCCAGCAGCTCCGTAGTGAGCTCCTACAATGAGCAGTTCTTC. The full variable domain, rest sourced from reference TRBV7-9 and TRBJ2-1, is DTGVSQNPRHKITKRGQNVTFRCDPISEHNRLYWYRQTLGQGPEFLTYFQNEAQLEKSRLLSDRFSAERPKGSFSTLEIQRTEQGDSAMYLCASSSVVSSYNEQFFGPGTRLTVL.

Concerning this clone itself: Different DNA sequences within this sample yield the same CDR3. The CDR3 region is CAWSEGTDTQYF. The CDR3 coding sequence is TGTGCCTGGAGTGAGGGCACAGATACGCAGTATTTT. The chain links TRBV30 to TRBJ2-3, with no clear D. The CDR3 loop spans 12 amino acids. With 1 base removed from V and 1 base from J, the gap between germline ends came to 3 bases. Germline V gene data show CDR1 as GTSNPN and CDR2 as SVGIG (reference sequence).

This chain connects TRBV5-1 to TRBJ2-7; 7 bases fit TRBD1. Germline values: CDR1 SGHRS, CDR2 YFSETQ. The CDR3 has 13 amino acids. V dropped 1 base and J dropped 7; count of bases not matched to a gene: 5. The CDR3 protein is CASSLYRGSEQYF. In DNA form, the CDR3 reads TGCGCCAGCAGCTTGTACAGGGGAAGTGAGCAGTACTTC.

V usage is TRBV10-3 and J usage is TRBJ1-1; no definite D call. Germline CDR1 reads ENHRY; CDR2 reads SYGVKD. The CDR3 loop spans 12 amino acids. The V end lost 8 bases, the J end lost 0 bases, and 7 bases lay between the germline ends. In DNA form, the CDR3 reads TGTGCCATCGGTGGGATGAACACTGAAGCTTTCTTT. Protein: CAIGGMNTEAFF.

This clone was counted a single time. The CDR3: CSVRLAVNTGELFF. In nucleotides, the CDR3 is TGCAGCGTCAGACTAGCGGTAAACACCGGGGAGCTGTTTTTT. V and J are TRBV29-1 and TRBJ2-2; TRBD2 agrees at 9 bases. Trimming took 6 bases from V and 2 from J; bases not matched to a gene: 4. Per germline, CDR1 SQVTM and CDR2 ANQGSEA. The CDR3 has 14 residues.

The genes are TRBV4-2 and TRBJ1-6, with D maybe TRBD1 (5 bases). The CDR3 has 14 amino acids. Trimming stripped 4 bases from V and 7 bases from J, with 11 bases between. The germline V gene has CDR1 LGHNA and CDR2 YNFKEQ. The CDR3 DNA reads as TGTGCCAGCAGCCCGACAGAAAGGAATTCACCCCTCCACTTT. The encoded protein is CASSPTERNSPLHF.

This clone was detected only a few times. CDR3 sequence (DNA): TGTGCCTGGAGACAGGAGAACACTGAAGCTTTCTTT. This sequence encodes CAWRQENTEAFF. J is TRBJ1-1 and V is TRBV30; TRBD1 is a possible D gene (5 bases). Germline CDR1 is GTSNPN and CDR2 is SVGIG (reference sequence). V was shortened by 3 bases and J by 1 base, with 6 bases between the two germline ends. This CDR3 spans 12 amino acids.

This clone was recorded once. This sequence joins TRBV15 and TRBJ2-1; TRBD2 aligns across 7 bases. CDR1 and CDR2 (germline): LNHNV, YYDKDF (reference sequence). This CDR3 comprises 13 residues. The V gene end was trimmed by 3 bases and the J gene end by 10 bases; junction bases not matched to a gene: 6. The chain's CDR3 is CATSRRESIEQFF. DNA for the CDR3: TGTGCCACCAGCAGGCGGGAGAGTATAGAGCAGTTCTTC.

The chain carries TRBV18 and TRBJ2-7, with 12 bases matching TRBD1. V lost 2 bases and J lost 4; bases outside the gene matches: 3. Germline V gene data show CDR1 as KGHSH and CDR2 as LQKENI. The CDR3 consists of 15 residues. Written as DNA, the CDR3 is TGTGCCAGCTCACCATCGGGACAGGGGGCTTACGAGCAGTACTTC. Protein product: CASSPSGQGAYEQYF.

There are a few counts of this clone. At the DNA level, this CDR3 is encoded by other sequences in the same sample as well. This chain joins TRBV30 and TRBJ1-1; tentatively, D is TRBD1 (5 bases). Per the germline V gene, CDR1 is GTSNPN and CDR2 is SVGIG (reference sequence). The CDR3 loop spans 13 amino acids. Trimming left V 2 bases short and J 1 base short, with 8 bases between. In DNA form, the CDR3 reads TGTGCCTGGAGTCCCCAGGGGAACACTGAAGCTTTCTTT. It codes for CAWSPQGNTEAFF. Full variable domain (outside the CDR3, taken from reference TRBV30 and TRBJ1-1): SQTIHQWPATLVQPVGSPLSLECTVEGTSNPNLYWYRQAAGRGLQLLFYSVGIGQISSEVPQNLSASRPQDRQFILSSKKLLLSDSGFYLCAWSPQGNTEAFFGQGTRLTVV.

The chain uses TRBV2 and TRBJ2-5; 7 positions agree with TRBD1. Germline V gives CDR1 SNHLY, CDR2 FYNNEI. The length of the CDR3 is 13 residues. Trimming at V came to 7 bases and at J to 3 bases, leaving 5 bases not matched to a gene. The CDR3: CASNRQGEETQYF. The CDR3 DNA sequence: TGTGCCAGCAATAGGCAGGGGGAAGAGACCCAGTACTTC.

This rearrangement joins TRBV30 to TRBJ2-1, with 13 bases matching TRBD2. Germline CDR1 reads GTSNPN; CDR2 reads SVGIG (reference sequence). V shed 4 bases, J shed 3 bases, and the junction held 6 bases outside the gene matches. CDR3 length equals 16 residues. Here the CDR3 reads CAWKTGTSGVYNEQFF. For the CDR3, the DNA is TGTGCCTGGAAGACCGGGACTAGCGGGGTCTACAATGAGCAGTTCTTC.